This TCR beta chain appears in the sequencing data of a study of T cell clonality in common variable immunodeficiency. Findings of the study overall: Fewer TCRbeta clones were shared among CVID subjects than controls.

Control and CVID samples contributed equal amounts of genomic DNA. The repertoire was sequenced with immunoSEQ multiplex PCR; TCRdb's copy has only in-frame clones and lacks some. Observed in the sample are about 44,000 clones, none of them singletons. Many counts were recorded for this clone. Its antigen is still unknown. The CDR3 end lies 3 residues beyond the end of the read and is filled in from the germline J gene. The germline CDR1 and CDR2 sequences are SGHTA and FQGTGA. The CDR3 loop spans 15 amino acids. J lost 0 bases, V lost 2 bases, and 3 bases had no gene match. Sequencing used peripheral blood mononuclear cells. The source is a person aged 18 to 69 in good health. The rearrangement links TRBV7-3 to TRBJ2-7; 8 bases align to TRBD1. The CDR3 loop reads CASSLGDRSSYEQYF. The part of the CDR3 DNA that was read is TGTGCCAGCAGCTTAGGGGACAGGAGCTCCTACGAG.